This T cell receptor beta chain was found in a study of T cell repertoires in breast cancer. Study at large: Samples were breast cancer tumors, lymph nodes and blood from patients, and control blood. On average each sample gave roughly 500,000 sequences, about 9.5 reads per cell. Study-wide results and limits: Possibly tumor-specific: about 19 TCR pairs in seven or more tumors, rare in control blood.

About this clonotype itself: What it binds is not known.

The V gene's germline CDR1 is SGDLS and CDR2 YYNGEE. The length of the CDR3 is 13 residues. The junction had 4 bases not matched to a gene; V was cut back by 6 bases and J by 2 bases. A second nested PCR with blocking oligonucleotides suppressed unpaired genes. TCRdb passed the emulsion pairing reads through MiXCR, listing each CDR3 protein once. The sample holds hundreds of distinct CDR3 sequences, roughly 31% seen once. Paired alpha-beta TCRs of CD8+ T cells were analyzed by expanded emulsion RT-PCR. The specimen was CD8+ T cells. V gene TRBV9 combines with J gene TRBJ1-1; TRBD1 matches 7 bases. The sequence was collected from a pool of human donors with breast cancer or a healthy control (not recorded which). The CDR3 region has the DNA TGTGCCAGCAACAGGGGAGGAAACACTGAAGCTTTCTTT. Translated, it gives CASNRGGNTEAFF.